This T cell receptor beta chain was sequenced for a study of cytomegalovirus exposure and HLA in healthy donors. Study-wide findings and caveats: TCR beta V- and J-gene trimming, according to a later analysis, was linked to a missense DCLRE1C variant. It was fewer than 200 TCR beta chains that were listed as cytomegalovirus-associated. Most of the TCR beta V segments (in an earlier analysis) were productive either about 90% or about 30% of the time.

The CDR3 is made up of 15 amino acids. Between the trimmed V and J ends, which lost 5 bases and 2 bases, there was a span of 16 bases. Germline loops: CDR1 SGHVS, CDR2 FNYEAQ. A remark on this clone: Its cognate antigen is unknown.

The PCR ran on 60 Vbeta and 13 Jbeta primers. Sequenced by immunoSEQ multiplex PCR; TCRdb stores in-frame clones only, minus some. The sample carries hundreds of thousands of clones, 70% to 90% recorded once. This receptor was obtained from a woman between 18 and 30 years old in good health and CMV-seronegative. This chain joins TRBV7-6 and TRBJ2-7; possibly TRBD1 for D (7 bases). The specimen was PBMCs. The CDR3 spells CASSMGGQSTYEQYF. The DNA of the CDR3 is TGTGCCAGCAGCATGGGGGGACAGTCTACCTACGAGCAGTACTTC.